One T cell receptor beta chain is described in this entry. Its target is unknown. The data are from a study of T cell responses to AZD1222 COVID-19 vaccine. Study-wide points: Repertoires were obtained solely post-peak T cell response. Reports say nearly half of spike-specific TCRs go after unmutated variant regions. Only a handful of AZD1222 recipients, roughly six in all, had baseline seropositivity. CD4 TCRs linked to vaccination spanned spike, dominating at 160-218 and 743-854.

The V and J ends lost 5 bases and 4 bases respectively, with 15 bases between them. Per germline, CDR1 SEHNR and CDR2 FQNEAQ (reference sequence). There are 15 residues in the CDR3. Sequenced by immunoSEQ multiplex PCR; TCRdb stores in-frame clones only, minus some. This sample has under 200,000 clones, with roughly nine tenths found just once. The receptor was isolated from an adult who received the AZD1222 COVID-19 vaccine. V and J are TRBV7-9 and TRBJ2-1; tentative D call: TRBD1 (7 bases). Source: peripheral blood, taken 28 days after the second AZD1222 dose. CDR3 sequence reads: CASSQPRGEYNEQFF. The CDR3 region has the DNA TGTGCCAGCAGCCAACCCAGGGGGGAGTACAATGAGCAGTTCTTC.